The clone carrying this T cell receptor (beta chain) was picked up a small number of times. The CDR3 covers 13 residues. V dropped 2 bases and J dropped 4 bases, with 7 bases sitting between them. The germline gives CDR1 KGHSH, CDR2 LQKENI. These data come from a study of CD8+ T cells in alopecia areata. Overall study context: Tofacitinib was taken orally by treated patients, and the dose was 5 to 10 mg twice daily. Dosing spanned 6 to 18 months on tofacitinib, then 6 months off drug.

The study team obtained lesional scalp punch biopsies and peripheral blood from alopecia areata patients. The authors sorted CD4+ and CD8+ T cells from PBMCs. Extraction of RNA preceded its reverse transcription into cDNA, which served as the sequencing template. Only in-frame clones appear in the TCRdb table, and some are missing; sequencing was by immunoSEQ multiplex PCR. The sample has around 250,000 clones, roughly 69% seen once. The source is a human donor with alopecia areata. The sample here was CD4+ T cells sorted from blood, taken at week 0. This chain joins TRBV18 and TRBJ2-3; D ambiguous. The CDR3: CASSPRLSDTQYF. The CDR3 region has the DNA TGTGCCAGCTCACCAAGGTTATCAGATACGCAGTATTTT.